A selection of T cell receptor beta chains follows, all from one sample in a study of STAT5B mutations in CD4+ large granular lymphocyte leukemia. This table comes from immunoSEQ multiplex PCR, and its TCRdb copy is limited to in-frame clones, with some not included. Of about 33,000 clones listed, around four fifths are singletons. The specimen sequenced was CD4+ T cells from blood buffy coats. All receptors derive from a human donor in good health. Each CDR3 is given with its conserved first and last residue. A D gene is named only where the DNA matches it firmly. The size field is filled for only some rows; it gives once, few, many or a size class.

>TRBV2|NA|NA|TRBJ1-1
TGTGCCAGCAGTGAAGAAAGTGACTTGAGAGCTTTCTTT
CASSEESDLRAFF
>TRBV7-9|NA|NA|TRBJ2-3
TGTGCCAGCAGCCGGGCTGGGAGCGGCACAGATACGCAGTATTTT
CASSRAGSGTDTQYF
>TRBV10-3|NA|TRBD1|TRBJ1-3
TGTGCCATCTTTAGCGGGACAGGATCTGGAAACACCATATATTTT
CAIFSGTGSGNTIYF
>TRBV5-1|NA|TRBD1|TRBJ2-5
TGCGCCAGCAGCTTGAGCGCAGGGGGAGAAGAGACCCAGTACTTC
CASSLSAGGEETQYF
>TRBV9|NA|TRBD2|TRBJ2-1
TGTGCCAGCAGCGTAAGGCGACTAGCGGGGTACAATGAGCAGTTCTTC
CASSVRRLAGYNEQFF
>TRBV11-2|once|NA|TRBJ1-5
TGTGCCAGCAGCTTTGGACCTGACAGCATCAATCAGCCCCAGCATTTT
CASSFGPDSINQPQHF
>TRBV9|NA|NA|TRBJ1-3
TGTGCCAGCAGCGGGACCGGAGCAAACACCATATATTTT
CASSGTGANTIYF
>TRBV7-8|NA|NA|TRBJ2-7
TGTGCCAGCAGCCTCACGATCGGGTCATACGAGCAGTACTTC
CASSLTIGSYEQYF
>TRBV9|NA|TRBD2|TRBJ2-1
TGTGCCAGCAGCGTAGCTAGCGGTTTTAGGGATGAGCAGTTCTTC
CASSVASGFRDEQFF
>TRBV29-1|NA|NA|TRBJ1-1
TGCAGCGTAGATGAGGTGAACACTGAAGCTTTCTTT
CSVDEVNTEAFF
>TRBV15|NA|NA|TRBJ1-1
TGTGCCACCAGCAGAGATCAAGGGAGGACTGAAGCTTTCTTT
CATSRDQGRTEAFF
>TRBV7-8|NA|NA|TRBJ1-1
TGTGCCAGCAGCTTAAGGGGACTAATGAGGGACACAAGGGGAGGAGGGACTGAAGCTTTCTTT
CASSLRGLMRDTRGGGTEAFF
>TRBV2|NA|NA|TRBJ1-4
TGTGCCAGCACAACGGAGGGTGGGAATGAAAAACTGTTTTTT
CASTTEGGNEKLFF
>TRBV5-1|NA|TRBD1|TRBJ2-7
TGCGCCAGCAGCCCCACCTTCGGACAGGAAACCTACGAGCAGTACTTC
CASSPTFGQETYEQYF
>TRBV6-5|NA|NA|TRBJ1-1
TGTGCCAGCAGTTACTCGACAAGTCTAAACACTGAAGCTTTCTTT
CASSYSTSLNTEAFF
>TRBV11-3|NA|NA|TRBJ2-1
TGTGCCAGCAGCTTAGGAGCTCGGGACAATGAGCAGTTCTTC
CASSLGARDNEQFF
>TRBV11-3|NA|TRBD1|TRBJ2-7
TGTGCCAGCAGTCCCGGGACAGGGTTCTACGAGCAGTACTTC
CASSPGTGFYEQYF
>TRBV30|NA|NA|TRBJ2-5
TGTGCCTGGAGTCCATCCCACGGACGGTATCTCCAAGAGACCCAGTACTTC
CAWSPSHGRYLQETQYF
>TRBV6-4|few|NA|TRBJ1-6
TGTGCCAGCAGTGACTCCCAAGCAAATTCACCCCTCCACTTT
CASSDSQANSPLHF
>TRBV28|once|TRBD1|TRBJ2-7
TGTGCCAGCAATCGGCCCGGGACAGGGGGAGGCGAGCAGTACTTC
CASNRPGTGGGEQYF
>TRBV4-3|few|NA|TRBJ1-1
TGCGCCAGCAGCCCAGCCACGGGGAAAGCTTTCTTT
CASSPATGKAFF
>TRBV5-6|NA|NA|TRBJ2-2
TGTGCCAGCAGCTTGTTCGGGGGCTCGTCCGGGGAGCTGTTTTTT
CASSLFGGSSGELFF
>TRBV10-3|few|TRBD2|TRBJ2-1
TGTGCCATCAGTCAGGCGGGGGGATGGAATGAGCAGTTCTTC
CAISQAGGWNEQFF
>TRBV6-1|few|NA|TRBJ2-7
TGTGCCAGCAGGACCTACAGAGACTCCTACGAGCAGTACTTC
CASRTYRDSYEQYF
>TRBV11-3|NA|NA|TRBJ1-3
TGTGCCAGCAGTTACGGACAAAGCTTCTCTGGAAACACCATATATTTT
CASSYGQSFSGNTIYF
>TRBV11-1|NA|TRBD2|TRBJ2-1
TGTGCCAGCAGCTTAAGCGGGGGGGGGTACAATGAGCAGTTCTTC
CASSLSGGGYNEQFF
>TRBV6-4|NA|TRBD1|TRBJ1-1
TGTGCCAGCGGACAGGGCGAGGACACTGAAGCTTTCTTT
CASGQGEDTEAFF
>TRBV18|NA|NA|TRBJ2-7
TGTGCCTCGGCCCCCAGTCCTGACGAGCAGTACTTC
CASAPSPDEQYF
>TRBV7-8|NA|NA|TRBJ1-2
TGTGCCAGCAGCTTATACGATCGGACAGATGGCTACACCTTC
CASSLYDRTDGYTF